This paragraph covers one T cell receptor beta chain sequence. Its antigen is still unknown. This specimen comes from a study of cytomegalovirus exposure and HLA in healthy donors. General study points: Among TCR beta chains of equal frequency, HLA-associated ones were more clonally expanded in a later analysis.

V was pared by 10 bases and J by 3 bases, with 12 bases between. Germline V lookup: CDR1 MDHEN, CDR2 SYDVKM. The CDR3 consists of 12 residues. Researchers ran the PCR with 60 Vbeta and 13 Jbeta primers. Assay used: immunoSEQ multiplex PCR; TCRdb lists only in-frame clones, some missing. The sample includes some 190,000 clones, 85% seen only once; the top ten take 1%. The rearrangement joins TRBV28 to TRBJ1-2; D call uncertain. This TCR derives from a boy younger than 10 in good health and CMV-seronegative. Sample: PBMCs. CDR3 DNA sequence: TGTGCCACTTCCCAGGATCACTATGGCTACACCTTC. Its translation is CATSQDHYGYTF.